The clone carrying this T cell receptor beta chain was detected only a few times. The antigen is unknown. Trimming stripped 4 bases from V and 2 bases from J, with 17 bases between. Germline V gene lookup returns CDR1 PRHDT and CDR2 FYEKMQ (reference sequence). The CDR3 spans 16 residues. The authors ran a second PCR of 7 to 11 cycles using a sample-barcoded 5' primer and a J-beta primer mix. Using its own MiXCR run on the 5' RACE reads, TCRdb lists one record per CDR3 protein. The data show roughly 1,800,000 distinct CDR3 sequences, just under 50% seen once. This entry is derived from a study of blood T cells in healthy people across ages. General observations from the study: The study found TCR beta diversity correlated strongly with naive T cell percentage.

The sample was blood. The receptor's source is a woman between 40 and 55 years old in good health. This chain joins TRBV13 and TRBJ2-5; D possibly corresponds to TRBD1 (7 bases). In DNA form, the CDR3 reads TGTGCCAGCAGCTCCGCCCAGGGGGGTAGACAAGAGACCCAGTACTTC. Translation: CASSSAQGGRQETQYF.